The text below deals with one TCR beta chain. The antigen it binds to is not known. Base qualities were left out, and no much larger clone turns up one base away. Using the deep immunoSEQ assay, TCR CDR3 regions were amplified from genomic DNA by multiplex PCR. Extracted genomic DNA from each cell subset was spread evenly across all wells of several immunoSEQ 96-well plates, with each plate serving as a replicate. For sorted subsets, roughly 200 ng genomic DNA, equal to some 28,000 T cell genomes, was loaded into each replicate PCR. Purified libraries were measured with a Qubit 3.0 fluorometer, size-checked on a Bioanalyzer 2100, and measured again with the KAPA Library Quantification kit. Every immunoSEQ 96-well plate was sequenced on a dedicated single-read 150-cycle Illumina NextSeq 550 flow cell. The authors' analysis ran thus. The immunoSEQ output contained only junctional sequences without quality scores, so filtering could not match that applied to full-length reads. To assign V/J genes and CDR3, sequences were annotated against IMGT germline references using PyIR, a Python wrapper for IgBLAST v1.9. Reads were filtered out if the reads had weak V/J assignments (E-value above 1e-6), no CDR3, stop codons, out-of-frame junctions, or ambiguous translated residues. A V3J clonotype was defined by an identical inferred V gene, J gene, and CDR3 amino acid sequence. Percentage overlap between repertoires was calculated by dividing the number of shared unique clonotypes by the size of the smaller repertoire. RTK rarefaction, the Chao1 estimator, and Recon v2.1 estimates of unobserved clonotypes were used to assess repertoire richness. Generation probabilities for all TCRbeta clonotypes obtained by the gDNA method from several donors were computed using OLGA. Drawn from immuneACCESS, this table holds only the in-frame rearrangements with V and J called that TCRdb kept. Clones are partly lost; checked studies trace under half to an unresolved V gene and leave the rest unexplained. The D gene and trimming were derived from the DNA, and the V and J assignments and clone size from that table. The sample data list some 2 million clones, and 85% to 95% of these were observed just once. The ten largest make up 0.1% to 0.15% of the sample.

The donors were healthy, HIV-negative adults who had no recently reported acute infections or vaccinations. All donors were Caucasian adults living in Nashville, Tennessee, USA. CD4+ T cells were enriched by magnetic negative selection; naive cells were then positively selected on CD45RA, and the negative fraction formed the memory subset. Blood was obtained by leukapheresis, after which PBMCs were separated by Ficoll-Histopaque density gradient centrifugation and cryopreserved in liquid nitrogen vapor phase. Purity and quantity of every magnetically sorted T cell population were checked by analytical flow cytometry. From each sorted fraction, genomic DNA was isolated and quantified by UV absorbance on a Nanodrop 2000c. V is cut by 1 base and J by 4 bases, and the space between the germline ends is 13 bases. The CDR3 sequence holds 14 residues, the cysteine and phenylalanine included. Only CDR3 DNA is held: 42 bases, read in frame from base 1. CDR1 and CDR2 were assigned from the germline V gene (reference sequence) as GTSNPN and SVGIG.

The sample belongs to a study of shared clonotypes between healthy human individuals (dated by TCRdb to 2020 to 2021). With respect to the entire study: The cohort included three men and two women between 18 and 49 years of age. For each donor, CD4 naive and CD4 memory were each given three plates, CD8 naive was given two plates, and CD8 memory was given one plate. The study deeply sequenced blood TCR repertoires of 5 or 6 healthy adults to estimate repertoire size and the extent of clonotype sharing between individuals. To increase sequencing depth and limit assay-specific biases, TCR repertoire library preparation and sequencing were carried out by different laboratories using diverse techniques. Per donor, leukapheresis produced somewhere between about 0.8 and 9.5 billion PBMCs.

Overall results and qualifications from the work: Because the study included only a small number of donors, the genetic and exposure-history diversity represented was limited. Compared with non-shared clonotypes, clonotypes shared by all four sorted-subset donors had higher generation probabilities. Only blood was sampled, and tissue TCR repertoires likely differ from those in blood. Across a few donors, approximately 4.9% of naive CD4, roughly 3.5% of naive CD8, about 2.3% of memory CD4, and approximately 0.4% of memory CD8 clonotypes were shared. Pairwise subsampling indicated that sequencing depth was expected to affect the degree of clonotype sharing among donors. Rarefaction of sorted-subset datasets indicated incomplete sequencing despite the large sequencing depth. Naive subsets generally had larger estimated clonotype richness than memory subsets did.

This TCR derives from a man in his late teens or twenties in good health. The chain was built from TRBV30 and TRBJ1-2; the D segment could be TRBD1, given 5 matching bases. The sample comprised naive CD4+ T cells sorted from blood. In light of the paper, this sample's cell subset or site label describes: CD45RA+ positively selected. The DNA reads as follows: TGTGCCTGGAGTGGAAGGGGTCTTTTCTATGGCTACACCTTC. The translation is CAWSGRGLFYGYTF.